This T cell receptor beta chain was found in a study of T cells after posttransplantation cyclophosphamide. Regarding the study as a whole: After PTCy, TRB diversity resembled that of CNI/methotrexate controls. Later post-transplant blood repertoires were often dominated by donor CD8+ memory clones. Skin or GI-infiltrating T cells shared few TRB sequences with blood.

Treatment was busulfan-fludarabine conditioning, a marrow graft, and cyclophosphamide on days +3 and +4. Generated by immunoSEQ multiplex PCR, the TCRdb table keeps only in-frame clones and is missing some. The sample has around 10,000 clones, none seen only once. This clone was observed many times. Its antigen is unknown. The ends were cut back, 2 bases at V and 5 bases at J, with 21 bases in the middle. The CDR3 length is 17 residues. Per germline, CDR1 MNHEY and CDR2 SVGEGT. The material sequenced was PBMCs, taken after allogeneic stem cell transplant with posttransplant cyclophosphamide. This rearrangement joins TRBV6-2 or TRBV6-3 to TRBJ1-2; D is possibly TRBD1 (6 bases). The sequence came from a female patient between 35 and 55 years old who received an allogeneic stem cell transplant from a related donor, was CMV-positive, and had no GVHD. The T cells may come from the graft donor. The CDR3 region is CASSYRSRSGGAYGYTF. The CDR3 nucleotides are TGTGCCAGCAGTTACCGCTCACGCTCGGGGGGGGCTTATGGCTACACCTTC.